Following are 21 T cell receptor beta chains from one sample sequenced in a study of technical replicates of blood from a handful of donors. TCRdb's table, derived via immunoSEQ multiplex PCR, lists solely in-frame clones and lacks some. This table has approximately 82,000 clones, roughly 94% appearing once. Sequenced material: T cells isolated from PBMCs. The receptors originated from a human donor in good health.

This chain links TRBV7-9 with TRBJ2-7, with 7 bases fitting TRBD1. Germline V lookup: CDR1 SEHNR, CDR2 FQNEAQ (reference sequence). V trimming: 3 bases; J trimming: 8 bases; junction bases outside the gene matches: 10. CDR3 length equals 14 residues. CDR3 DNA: TGTGCCAGCAGCTTCGCCTCCGGGACAGCCAAGCAGTACTTC. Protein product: CASSFASGTAKQYF.

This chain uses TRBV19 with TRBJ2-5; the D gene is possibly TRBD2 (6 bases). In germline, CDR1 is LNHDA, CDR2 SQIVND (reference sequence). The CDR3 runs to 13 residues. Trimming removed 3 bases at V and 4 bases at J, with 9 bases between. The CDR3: CASSMRGRETQYF. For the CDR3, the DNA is TGTGCCAGTAGTATGCGGGGACGAGAGACCCAGTACTTC.

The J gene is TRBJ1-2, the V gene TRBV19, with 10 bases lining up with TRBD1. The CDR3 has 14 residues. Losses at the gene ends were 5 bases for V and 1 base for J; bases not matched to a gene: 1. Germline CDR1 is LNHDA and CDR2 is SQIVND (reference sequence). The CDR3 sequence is CASSGTGVNYGYTF. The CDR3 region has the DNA TGTGCCAGTAGTGGGACAGGGGTTAACTATGGCTACACCTTC.

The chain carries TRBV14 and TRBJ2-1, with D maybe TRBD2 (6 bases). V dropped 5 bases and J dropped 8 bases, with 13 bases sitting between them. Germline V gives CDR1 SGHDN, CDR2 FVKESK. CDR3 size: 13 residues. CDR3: CASSKTSSHEQFF. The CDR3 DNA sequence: TGTGCCAGCAGCAAGACTAGTAGTCATGAGCAGTTCTTC.

The CDR3 bases are TGCGCCAGCAGCCAAGTTGATCTTGGCATTCGAAACAATGAGCAGTTCTTC. The encoded protein is CASSQVDLGIRNNEQFF. J is TRBJ2-1 and V is TRBV4-1, with D unresolved. Germline loops: CDR1 MGHRA, CDR2 YSYEKL. V lost 1 base to trimming and J lost 5 bases, with 18 bases between them. The CDR3 spans 17 residues.

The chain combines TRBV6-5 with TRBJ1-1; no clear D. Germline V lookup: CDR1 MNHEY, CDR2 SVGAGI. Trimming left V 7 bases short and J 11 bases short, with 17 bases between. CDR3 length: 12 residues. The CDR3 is CASTSWNRRAFF. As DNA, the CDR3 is TGTGCCAGCACCTCTTGGAACAGACGGGCTTTCTTT.

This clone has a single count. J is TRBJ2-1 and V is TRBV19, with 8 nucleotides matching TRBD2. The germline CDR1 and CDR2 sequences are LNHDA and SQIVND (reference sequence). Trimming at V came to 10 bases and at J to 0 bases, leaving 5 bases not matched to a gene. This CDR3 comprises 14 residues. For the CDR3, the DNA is TGTGCCACCAAGCGGGAGAGCTCCTACAATGAGCAGTTCTTC. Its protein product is CATKRESSYNEQFF. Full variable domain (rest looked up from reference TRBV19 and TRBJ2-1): DGGITQSPKYLFRKEGQNVTLSCEQNLNHDAMYWYRQDPGQGLRLIYYSQIVNDFQKGDIAEGYSVSREKKESFPLTVTSAQKNPTAFYLCATKRESSYNEQFFGPGTRLTVL.

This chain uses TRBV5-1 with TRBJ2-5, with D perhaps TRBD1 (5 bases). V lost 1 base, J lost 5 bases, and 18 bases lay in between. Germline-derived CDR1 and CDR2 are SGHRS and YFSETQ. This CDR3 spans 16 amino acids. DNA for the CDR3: TGCGCCAGCAGCTTGCCCACAGGCCCTATGGGGGAGACCCAGTACTTC. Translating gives CASSLPTGPMGETQYF.

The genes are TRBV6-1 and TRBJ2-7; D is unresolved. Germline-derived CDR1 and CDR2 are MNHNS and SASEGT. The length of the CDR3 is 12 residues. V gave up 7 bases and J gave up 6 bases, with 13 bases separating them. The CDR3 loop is CASNRPVPEQYF. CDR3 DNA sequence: TGTGCCAGCAACCGCCCGGTTCCCGAGCAGTACTTC.

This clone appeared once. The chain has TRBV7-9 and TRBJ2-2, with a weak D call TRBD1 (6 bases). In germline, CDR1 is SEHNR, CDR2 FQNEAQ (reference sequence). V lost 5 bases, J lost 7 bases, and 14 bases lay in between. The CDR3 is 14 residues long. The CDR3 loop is CASSKWTVSGELFF. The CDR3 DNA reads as TGTGCCAGCAGCAAATGGACAGTGAGCGGGGAGCTGTTTTTT.

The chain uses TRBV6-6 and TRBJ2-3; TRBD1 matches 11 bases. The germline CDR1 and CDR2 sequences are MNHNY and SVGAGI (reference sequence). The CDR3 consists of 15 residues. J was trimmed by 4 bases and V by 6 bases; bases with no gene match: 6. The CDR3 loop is CASSYGQGASDTQYF. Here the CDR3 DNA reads TGTGCCAGCAGCTACGGACAGGGGGCCTCAGATACGCAGTATTTT.

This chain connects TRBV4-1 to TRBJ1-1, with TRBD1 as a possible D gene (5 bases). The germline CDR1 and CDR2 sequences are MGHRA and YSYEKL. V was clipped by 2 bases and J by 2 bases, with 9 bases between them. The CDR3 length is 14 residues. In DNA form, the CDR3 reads TGCGCCAGCAGCCAACAGGGCTTTAACACTGAAGCTTTCTTT. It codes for CASSQQGFNTEAFF.

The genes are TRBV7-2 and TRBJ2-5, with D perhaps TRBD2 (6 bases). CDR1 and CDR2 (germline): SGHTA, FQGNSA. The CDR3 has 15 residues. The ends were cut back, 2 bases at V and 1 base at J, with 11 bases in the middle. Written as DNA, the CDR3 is TGTGCCAGCAGCTTACAGGAGGGGCGCCAAGAGACCCAGTACTTC. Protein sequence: CASSLQEGRQETQYF. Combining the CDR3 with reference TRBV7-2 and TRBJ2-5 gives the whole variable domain GAGVSQSPSNKVTEKGKDVELRCDPISGHTALYWYRQSLGQGLEFLIYFQGNSAPDKSGLPSDRFSAERTGGSVSTLTIQRTQQEDSAVYLCASSLQEGRQETQYFGPGTRLLVL.

CDR3 protein: CASSLRPGLGTSGYEQYF. CDR3 coding DNA: TGCGCCAGCAGCTTACGGCCGGGCCTCGGGACTAGCGGCTACGAGCAGTACTTC. The chain employs TRBV5-1 and TRBJ2-7; 11 nucleotides agree with TRBD2. V lost 2 bases, J lost 3 bases, and 13 bases stayed unmatched. Germline values: CDR1 SGHRS, CDR2 YFSETQ. The CDR3 extends over 18 amino acids.

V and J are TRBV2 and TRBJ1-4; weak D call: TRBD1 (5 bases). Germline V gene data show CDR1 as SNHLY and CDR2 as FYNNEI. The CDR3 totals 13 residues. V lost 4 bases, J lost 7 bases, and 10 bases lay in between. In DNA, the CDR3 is TGTGCCAGCAGTGGGCAGGGAGGTGAAAAACTGTTTTTT. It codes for CASSGQGGEKLFF.

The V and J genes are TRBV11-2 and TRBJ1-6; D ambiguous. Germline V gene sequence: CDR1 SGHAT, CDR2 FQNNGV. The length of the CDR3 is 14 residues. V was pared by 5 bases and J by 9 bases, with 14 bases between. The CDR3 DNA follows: TGTGCCAGCAGCCAAGCATCGTTAAGTTCACCCCTCCACTTT. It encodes CASSQASLSSPLHF.

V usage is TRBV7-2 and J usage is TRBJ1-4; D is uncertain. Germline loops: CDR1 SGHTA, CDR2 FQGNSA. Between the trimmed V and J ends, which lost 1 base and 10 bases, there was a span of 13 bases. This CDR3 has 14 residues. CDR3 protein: CASSLEPDGAKLFF. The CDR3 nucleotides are TGTGCCAGCAGCTTAGAACCTGATGGAGCAAAACTGTTTTTT.

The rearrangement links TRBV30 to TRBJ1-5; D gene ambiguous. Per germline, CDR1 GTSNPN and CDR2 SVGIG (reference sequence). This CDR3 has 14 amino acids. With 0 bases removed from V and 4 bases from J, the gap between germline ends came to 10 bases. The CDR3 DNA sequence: TGTGCCTGGAGTGTAGGACTTGTGAATCAGCCCCAGCATTTT. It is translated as CAWSVGLVNQPQHF.

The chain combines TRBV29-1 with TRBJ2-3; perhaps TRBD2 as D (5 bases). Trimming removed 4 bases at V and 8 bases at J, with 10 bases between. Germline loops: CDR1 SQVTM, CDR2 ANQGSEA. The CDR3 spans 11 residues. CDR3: CSVAGGGTQYF. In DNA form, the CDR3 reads TGCAGCGTTGCAGGAGGAGGTACGCAGTATTTT.

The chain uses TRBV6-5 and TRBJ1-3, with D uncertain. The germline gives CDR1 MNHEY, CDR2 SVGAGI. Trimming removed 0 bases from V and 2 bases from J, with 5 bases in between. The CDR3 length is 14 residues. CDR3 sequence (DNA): TGTGCCAGCAGTTACTCGACTGCTGGAAACACCATATATTTT. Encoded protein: CASSYSTAGNTIYF.

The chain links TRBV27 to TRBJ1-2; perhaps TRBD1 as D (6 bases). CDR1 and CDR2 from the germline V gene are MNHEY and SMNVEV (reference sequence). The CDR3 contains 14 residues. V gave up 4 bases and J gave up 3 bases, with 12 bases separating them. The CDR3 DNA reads TGTGCCAGCAGTTACAACGGGGGGCACTATGGCTACACCTTC. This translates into CASSYNGGHYGYTF.